These T cell receptor beta chains were read from a single sample in a study of T cells in Graves' hyperthyroidism and ophthalmopathy. In TCRdb, the multiplex PCR reads were re-called with MiXCR into one record per CDR3 protein. This table has roughly 500,000 distinct CDR3 sequences, 46% appearing once. The sequenced sample consisted of peripheral blood or thyroid tissue (not recorded which). The receptor set was obtained from an adult woman with Graves' disease, either hyperthyroidism or ophthalmopathy (not recorded which). Both conserved end residues are trimmed from each CDR3. Each record gives: V gene, J gene, clone size, D gene, CDR3 protein. A D gene is named only where the DNA matches it firmly. A row's size may be missing; if present it is once, few, many or a size class.

v_call: TRBV9; j_call: TRBJ1-5; clone_size: .; d_call: .; cdr3_aa: ASNSEGRREQPQH
v_call: TRBV6-2/TRBV6-3; j_call: TRBJ1-1; clone_size: many; d_call: TRBD1; cdr3_aa: ASSAHRGGAEAF
v_call: TRBV2; j_call: TRBJ1-5; clone_size: .; d_call: TRBD1; cdr3_aa: ASRLDRGLRQPQH
v_call: TRBV5-1; j_call: TRBJ2-7; clone_size: .; d_call: .; cdr3_aa: ASSPVFTSYEQY
v_call: TRBV10-3; j_call: TRBJ2-2; clone_size: many; d_call: .; cdr3_aa: AISPSERNTGELF
v_call: TRBV2; j_call: TRBJ2-5; clone_size: many; d_call: .; cdr3_aa: ASSSRGQSETQY
v_call: TRBV10-3; j_call: TRBJ2-7; clone_size: .; d_call: .; cdr3_aa: ASSGDTFVEQY
v_call: TRBV2; j_call: TRBJ1-2; clone_size: .; d_call: .; cdr3_aa: ASSETLRGIGYGYT
v_call: TRBV29-1; j_call: TRBJ2-5; clone_size: .; d_call: .; cdr3_aa: SVLGGREETQY
v_call: TRBV5-1; j_call: TRBJ1-5; clone_size: .; d_call: .; cdr3_aa: ASPGGVDNQPQH
v_call: TRBV7-9; j_call: TRBJ2-7; clone_size: .; d_call: .; cdr3_aa: ASSRSGPRGEQY
v_call: TRBV10-3; j_call: TRBJ1-1; clone_size: .; d_call: .; cdr3_aa: AISRDRGGTEAF
v_call: TRBV7-8; j_call: TRBJ1-4; clone_size: few; d_call: .; cdr3_aa: ASSLWVSTNEKLF